The T cell receptor (beta chain) under discussion was sequenced for a study of cytomegalovirus exposure and HLA in healthy donors. Amplification used 60 Vbeta primers and 13 Jbeta primers. Method: immunoSEQ multiplex PCR; TCRdb's copy keeps in-frame clones and lacks some. The sample consists of over 200,000 clones, about four fifths of them appearing once. CDR1 and CDR2 from the germline V gene are LNHDA and SQIVND (reference sequence). Trimming shortened V by 3 bases and J by 2 bases, and 11 bases separated the two germline ends. This CDR3 region has 15 residues. This clone was recorded only once. The chain couples TRBV19 to TRBJ2-1; a possible D gene is TRBD1 (5 bases). Sequenced input: PBMCs. The receptor's source is a woman in her 40s in good health and CMV-seropositive. In DNA, the CDR3 is TGTGCCAGTAGTATGCAGGCAGGGACCTACAATGAGCAGTTCTTC. It translates to CASSMQAGTYNEQFF.